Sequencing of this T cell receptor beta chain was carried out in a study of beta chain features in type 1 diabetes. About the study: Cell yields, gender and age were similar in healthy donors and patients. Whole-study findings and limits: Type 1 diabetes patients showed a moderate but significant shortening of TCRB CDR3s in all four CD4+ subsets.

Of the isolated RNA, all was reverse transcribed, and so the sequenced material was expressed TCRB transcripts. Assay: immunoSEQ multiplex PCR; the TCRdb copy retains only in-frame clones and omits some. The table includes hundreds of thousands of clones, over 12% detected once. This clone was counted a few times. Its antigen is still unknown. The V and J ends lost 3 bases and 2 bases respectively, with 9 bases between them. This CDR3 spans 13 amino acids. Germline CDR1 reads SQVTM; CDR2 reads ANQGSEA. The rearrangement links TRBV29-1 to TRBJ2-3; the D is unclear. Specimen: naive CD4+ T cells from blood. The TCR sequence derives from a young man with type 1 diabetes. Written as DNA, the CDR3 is TGCAGCGTTGAGGGTCCGGCCACAGATACGCAGTATTTT. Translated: CSVEGPATDTQYF.